This T cell receptor (beta chain) emerged from a study of blood T cell repertoires in COVID-19. About the research overall: Specimens from acute and convalescent COVID-19 originated in the United States, Italy and Spain. Sources were T cells, B-cell-depleted T cells, or PBMCs; the material itself was cDNA or gDNA.

The length of the CDR3 is 13 residues. With 4 bases clipped from V and 3 bases from J, the junction kept 3 bases outside the gene matches. Germline V CDR1 and CDR2: SGHRS, YFSETQ. Authors' processing steps: Counts of nucleated cells, estimated from reference gene primer amplification, were obtained. The method was immunoSEQ multiplex PCR; TCRdb's version includes in-frame clones alone and lacks a portion of them. V, J and clone size are taken as reported in that table, and D and trimming were inferred from the DNA itself. The table shows over 350,000 clones, with about 89% occurring only once. V is TRBV5-1 and J is TRBJ1-2, with 7 bases fitting TRBD1. The sequence was obtained from a woman younger than 45 with acute or convalescent COVID-19. The specimen was peripheral blood. CDR3 region: CASSTTGYYGYTF. The CDR3 region has the DNA TGCGCCAGCAGCACGACAGGGTACTATGGCTACACCTTC.